This T cell receptor (beta chain) appears in the sequencing data of a study of shared T cell receptors in the human thymus. Some clones are missing from TCRdb's copy, which holds only in-frame ones; the method was immunoSEQ multiplex PCR. This table holds almost 550,000 clones, around 78% found once. V lost 0 bases and J lost 5; bases outside the gene matches: 13. The CDR3 sequence is 17 residues long. The same sample was also studied in work on human thymus T cells.

Specimen: thymocytes. This receptor was identified in a boy younger than two with a congenital heart defect. This rearrangement joins TRBV23-1 to TRBJ2-7; 7 nucleotides match TRBD1. TRBV23-1 is designated an ORF whose function remains uncertain. The CDR3 loop reads CASSQSPWTGVSHEQYF. CDR3 nucleotide sequence: TGCGCCAGCAGTCAATCTCCCTGGACAGGCGTGAGTCACGAGCAGTACTTC.